A selection of T cell receptor beta chains follows, all from one sample in a study of blood T cell dynamics during melanoma immunotherapy. TCRdb's copy holds only in-frame clones and misses some; the assay was immunoSEQ multiplex PCR. The data show about 11,000 clones, about 90% seen once. Sequences were derived from blood, sampled from a patient treated with checkpoint blockade. These receptors originate from a human donor with melanoma. Both conserved end residues are part of each CDR3. D genes are given only for firm matches. Some rows mark clone size as missing; the rest say once, few, many or name a class of expanded clone.

d_call j_call v_call clone_size cdr3_aa cdr3_nt
TRBD1 TRBJ1-4 TRBV27 - CASSPRQGQGKLFF TGTGCCAGCAGTCCCAGACAGGGCCAAGGAAAACTGTTTTTT
- TRBJ1-1 TRBV2 - CASSEGRNTEAFF TGTGCCAGCAGTGAAGGGCGGAACACTGAAGCTTTCTTT
- TRBJ2-2 TRBV5-1 - CASSLGRAGTGELFF TGCGCCAGCAGCTTGGGCAGGGCCGGCACCGGGGAGCTGTTTTTT
- TRBJ2-4 TRBV2 few CASMAGYELAKNIQYF TGTGCCAGCATGGCAGGGTACGAACTAGCCAAAAACATTCAGTACTTC
- TRBJ1-4 TRBV2 once CASRDTPGPIREKLFF TGTGCCAGCAGAGATACCCCTGGGCCCATCCGCGAAAAACTGTTTTTT
TRBD1 TRBJ1-1 TRBV6-5 - CASRQTGHTEAFF TGTGCCAGCAGACAGACAGGGCATACTGAAGCTTTCTTT
TRBD1 TRBJ2-5 TRBV7-2 - CASSLAATGGQETQYF TGTGCCAGCAGCTTAGCCGCGACAGGGGGCCAAGAGACCCAGTACTTC
- TRBJ1-3 TRBV4-1 - CASSQLRDGRTGGNTIYF TGCGCCAGCAGCCAGCTACGGGACGGCCGAACGGGAGGAAACACCATATATTTT
- TRBJ1-6 TRBV6-1 once CASSERPVNSPLHF TGTGCCAGCAGTGAACGACCGGTTAATTCACCCCTCCACTTT
- TRBJ2-1 TRBV19 - CASSEVRGNEQFF TGTGCCAGTAGTGAGGTCCGAGGAAATGAGCAGTTCTTC
TRBD2 TRBJ2-5 TRBV5-1 - CASSLSLGGQETQYF TGCGCCAGCAGCTTGTCCCTCGGGGGGCAAGAGACCCAGTACTTC
TRBD2 TRBJ2-3 TRBV7-2 - CASSGASGGGTDTQYF TGTGCCAGCAGCGGGGCTAGCGGGGGGGGCACAGATACGCAGTATTTT
TRBD1 TRBJ1-2 TRBV29-1 - CSVDEQGLDYTF TGCAGCGTTGATGAACAGGGGCTTGACTACACCTTC
TRBD2 TRBJ2-3 TRBV2 - CASSEAGLAADTQYF TGTGCCAGCAGTGAAGCAGGACTAGCCGCGGATACGCAGTATTTT
- TRBJ2-1 TRBV6-1 few CASSEYEQFF TGTGCCAGCAGTGAATACGAGCAGTTCTTC
- TRBJ2-2 TRBV11-2 once CASSLIAENTGELFF TGTGCCAGCAGCTTAATTGCGGAAAACACCGGGGAGCTGTTTTTT
- TRBJ1-4 TRBV7-2 once CASRDRNNEKLFF TGTGCCAGCAGGGACAGAAATAATGAAAAACTGTTTTTT
- TRBJ1-1 TRBV4-3 - CASSSRRGEAFF TGCGCCAGCAGCTCTCGTCGGGGTGAAGCTTTCTTT
TRBD1 TRBJ2-2 TRBV9 - CASRPGQGATYGELFF TGTGCCAGTCGGCCGGGACAGGGGGCTACATACGGGGAGCTGTTTTTT
TRBD1 TRBJ2-7 TRBV6-1 few CASSEGQGAIYEQYF TGTGCCAGCAGTGAGGGACAGGGGGCTATTTACGAGCAGTACTTC
- TRBJ1-1 TRBV7-2 - CASNSFTPATEAFF TGTGCCAGCAACTCATTCACTCCGGCCACTGAAGCTTTCTTT
TRBD1 TRBJ2-1 TRBV4-1 - CASSQGDSVSYNEQFF TGCGCCAGCAGCCAAGGGGACAGTGTGTCCTACAATGAGCAGTTCTTC
TRBD2 TRBJ2-1 TRBV11-1 - CASSLSRSGGASEQFF TGTGCCAGCAGCTTAAGTCGCAGCGGGGGGGCGTCTGAGCAGTTCTTC
- TRBJ1-2 TRBV2 once CASSQTQNYGYTF TGTGCCAGCAGTCAAACGCAAAACTATGGCTACACCTTC
- TRBJ2-5 TRBV7-2 - CASSGEWGRGETQYF TGTGCCAGCAGCGGGGAGTGGGGCCGGGGAGAGACCCAGTACTTC
TRBD1 TRBJ1-2 TRBV19 - CASSSRDRGNYGYTF TGTGCCAGTAGTTCTCGGGACAGGGGTAACTATGGCTACACCTTC
TRBD1 TRBJ2-5 TRBV5-1 - CASSLGQGARETQYF TGCGCCAGCAGCTTGGGACAGGGGGCTCGAGAGACCCAGTACTTC
- TRBJ2-5 TRBV2 - CASSALETQYF TGTGCCAGCAGTGCTTTGGAGACCCAGTACTTC
TRBD2 TRBJ2-1 TRBV12-5 - CASGLRLAGGYNEQFF TGTGCTAGTGGTCTCCGACTAGCGGGGGGTTACAATGAGCAGTTCTTC
- TRBJ1-5 TRBV5-1 once CASSLSDGSNQPQHF TGCGCCAGCAGCTTGTCCGACGGAAGCAATCAGCCCCAGCATTTT
- TRBJ2-1 TRBV25-1 - CASRRGDEQFF TGTGCCAGCAGAAGGGGCGATGAGCAGTTCTTC
TRBD1 TRBJ2-1 TRBV9 - CASSVRDRGYNEQFF TGTGCCAGCAGCGTACGGGACAGGGGTTACAATGAGCAGTTCTTC
TRBD1 TRBJ2-7 TRBV7-2 few CASSFRQGDEQYF TGTGCCAGCAGCTTTCGGCAGGGGGACGAGCAGTACTTC
TRBD2 TRBJ2-3 TRBV10-2 - CASRRGGGGTDTQYF TGCGCCAGCAGGAGGGGCGGGGGGGGCACAGATACGCAGTATTTT
- TRBJ1-2 TRBV6-1 - CASSELHSELYGYTF TGTGCCAGCAGTGAACTACATTCGGAACTATATGGCTACACCTTC
- TRBJ2-5 TRBV7-9 - CASSANPVWETQYF TGTGCCAGCAGCGCAAACCCGGTTTGGGAGACCCAGTACTTC
- TRBJ1-2 TRBV21-1 few CASKTGISDGYTF TGTGCCAGCAAGACCGGGATATCCGATGGCTACACCTTC
TRBD1 TRBJ1-2 TRBV2 - CASSGGRGRGYGYTF TGTGCCAGCAGTGGAGGCAGGGGGCGGGGGTATGGCTACACCTTC
- TRBJ1-1 TRBV6-1 - CASSEAGQNTEAFF TGTGCCAGCAGTGAAGCGGGACAAAACACTGAAGCTTTCTTT
TRBD1 TRBJ1-1 TRBV6-6 few CASGPGGSFF TGTGCCAGCGGCCCAGGGGGATCTTTCTTT
- TRBJ2-3 TRBV5-1 - CASSPDPSTDTQYF TGCGCCAGCAGCCCTGACCCTAGCACAGATACGCAGTATTTT
TRBD1 TRBJ1-1 TRBV19 - CASSPEQGANTEAFF TGTGCCAGTAGTCCCGAACAGGGGGCGAACACTGAAGCTTTCTTT
TRBD2 TRBJ2-5 TRBV6-1 - CASTRGGGETQYF TGTGCCAGCACACGCGGGGGGGGTGAGACCCAGTACTTC
- TRBJ1-6 TRBV5-1 - CASSSGRRGNSPLHF TGCGCCAGCAGCTCGGGACGCCGAGGGAATTCACCCCTCCACTTT
TRBD2 TRBJ2-2 TRBV4-1 - CASSSGLAGTGELFF TGCGCCAGCAGTTCTGGACTAGCGGGCACCGGGGAGCTGTTTTTT
TRBD1 TRBJ2-2 TRBV7-2 - CASSPGTGSAGELFF TGTGCCAGCAGCCCCGGGACAGGGTCGGCCGGGGAGCTGTTTTTT
- TRBJ1-1 TRBV6-5 - CASSPGGRASAEAFF TGTGCCAGCAGCCCTGGGGGCAGGGCGAGCGCTGAAGCTTTCTTT
TRBD1 TRBJ1-5 TRBV6-5 - CASSHRGSNQPQHF TGTGCCAGCAGCCACAGGGGGAGCAATCAGCCCCAGCATTTT
TRBD1 TRBJ1-1 TRBV5-1 few CASSTGQGQNTEAFF TGCGCCAGCAGCACAGGACAGGGTCAGAACACTGAAGCTTTCTTT
- TRBJ2-3 TRBV7-2 - CASSLGQLPTDTQYF TGTGCCAGCAGCTTAGGTCAGCTCCCCACAGATACGCAGTATTTT